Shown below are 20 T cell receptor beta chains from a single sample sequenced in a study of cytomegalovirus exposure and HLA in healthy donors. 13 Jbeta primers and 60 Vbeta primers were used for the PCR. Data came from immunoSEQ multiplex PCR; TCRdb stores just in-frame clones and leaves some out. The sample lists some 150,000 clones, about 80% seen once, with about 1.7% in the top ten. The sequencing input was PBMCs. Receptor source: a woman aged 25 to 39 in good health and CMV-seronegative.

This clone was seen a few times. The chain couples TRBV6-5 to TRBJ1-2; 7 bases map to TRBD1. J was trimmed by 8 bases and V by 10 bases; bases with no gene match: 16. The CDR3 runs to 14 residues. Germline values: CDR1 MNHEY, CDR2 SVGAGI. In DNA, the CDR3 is TGTGCCACGTCCGAGAACAACAGGGGCGACGGCTACACCTTC. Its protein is CATSENNRGDGYTF.

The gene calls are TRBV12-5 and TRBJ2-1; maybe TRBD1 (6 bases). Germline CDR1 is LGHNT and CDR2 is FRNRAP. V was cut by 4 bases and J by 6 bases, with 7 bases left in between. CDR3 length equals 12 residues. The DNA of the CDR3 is TGTGCTAGTGGTTACAGGGCCAATGAGCAGTTCTTC. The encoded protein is CASGYRANEQFF.

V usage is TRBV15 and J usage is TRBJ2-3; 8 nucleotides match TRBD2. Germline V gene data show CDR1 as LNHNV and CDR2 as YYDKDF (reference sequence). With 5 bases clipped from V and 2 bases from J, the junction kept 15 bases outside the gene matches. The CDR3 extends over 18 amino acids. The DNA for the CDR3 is TGTGCCACCAGCCCAACCGGCCGAGCGGGGGTTACCACAGATACGCAGTATTTT. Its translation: CATSPTGRAGVTTDTQYF.

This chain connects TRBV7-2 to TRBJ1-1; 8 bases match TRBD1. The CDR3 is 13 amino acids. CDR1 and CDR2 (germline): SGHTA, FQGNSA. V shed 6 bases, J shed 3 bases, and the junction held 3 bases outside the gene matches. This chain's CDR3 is CASSRQGYTEAFF. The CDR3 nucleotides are TGTGCCAGCAGTCGACAGGGGTACACTGAAGCTTTCTTT.

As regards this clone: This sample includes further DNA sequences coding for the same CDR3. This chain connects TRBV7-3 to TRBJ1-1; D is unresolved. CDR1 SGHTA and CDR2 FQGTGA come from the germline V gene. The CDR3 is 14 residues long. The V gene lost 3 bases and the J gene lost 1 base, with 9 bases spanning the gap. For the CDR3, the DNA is TGTGCCAGCAGCTTGGACCGGGGGAACACTGAAGCTTTCTTT. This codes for CASSLDRGNTEAFF.

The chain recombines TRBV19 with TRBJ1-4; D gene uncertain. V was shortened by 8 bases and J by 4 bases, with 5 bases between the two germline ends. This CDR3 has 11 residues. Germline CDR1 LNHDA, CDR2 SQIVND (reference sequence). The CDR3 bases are TGTGCCAGTGTCAGTAATGAAAAACTGTTTTTT. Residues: CASVSNEKLFF.

The CDR3: CASSSTGFSYNEQFF. CDR3 DNA: TGTGCCAGCAGTTCAACAGGCTTCTCCTACAATGAGCAGTTCTTC. This rearrangement joins TRBV27 to TRBJ2-1; tentatively, D is TRBD1 (5 bases). Germline CDR1 is MNHEY and CDR2 is SMNVEV (reference sequence). The CDR3 extends over 15 amino acids. V gave up 4 bases and J gave up 0 bases, with 10 bases separating them.

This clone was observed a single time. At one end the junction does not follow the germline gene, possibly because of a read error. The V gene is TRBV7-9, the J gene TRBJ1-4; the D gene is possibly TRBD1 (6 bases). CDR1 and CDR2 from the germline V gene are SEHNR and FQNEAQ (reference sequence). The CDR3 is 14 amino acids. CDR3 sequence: CASRLGTGHEKLFF. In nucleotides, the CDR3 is TGTGCCAGCCGCTTGGGCACAGGGCATGAAAAACTGTTTTTT.

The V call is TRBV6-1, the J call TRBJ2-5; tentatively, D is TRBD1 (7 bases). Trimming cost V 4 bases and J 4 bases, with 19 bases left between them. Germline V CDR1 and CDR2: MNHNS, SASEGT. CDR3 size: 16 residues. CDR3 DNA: TGTGCCAGCAGTGGTGGAGGGGGCGCATGGCGAGAGACCCAGTACTTC. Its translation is CASSGGGGAWRETQYF.

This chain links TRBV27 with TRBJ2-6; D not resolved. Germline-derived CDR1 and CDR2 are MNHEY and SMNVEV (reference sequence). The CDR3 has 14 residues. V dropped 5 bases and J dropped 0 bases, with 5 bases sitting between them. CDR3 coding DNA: TGTGCCAGCAGTACGGGCTCTGGGGCCAACGTCCTGACTTTC. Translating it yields CASSTGSGANVLTF.

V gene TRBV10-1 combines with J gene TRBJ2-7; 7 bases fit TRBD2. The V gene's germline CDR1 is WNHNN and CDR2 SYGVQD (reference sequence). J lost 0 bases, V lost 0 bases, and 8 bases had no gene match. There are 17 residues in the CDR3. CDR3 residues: CASSESGEGFNSYEQYF. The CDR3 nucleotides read TGCGCCAGCAGTGAGTCGGGGGAGGGTTTCAACTCCTACGAGCAGTACTTC.

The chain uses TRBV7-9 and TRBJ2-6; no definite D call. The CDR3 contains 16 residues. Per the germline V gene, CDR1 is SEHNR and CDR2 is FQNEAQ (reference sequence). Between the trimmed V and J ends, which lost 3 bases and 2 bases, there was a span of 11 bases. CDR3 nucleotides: TGTGCCAGCAGCTTCTTTATTCTTACTGGGGCCAACGTCCTGACTTTC. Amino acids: CASSFFILTGANVLTF.

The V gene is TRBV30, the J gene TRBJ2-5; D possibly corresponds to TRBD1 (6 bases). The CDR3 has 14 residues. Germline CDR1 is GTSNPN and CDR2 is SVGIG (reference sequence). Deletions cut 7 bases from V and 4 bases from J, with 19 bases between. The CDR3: CASIDTGSRETQYF. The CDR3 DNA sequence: TGTGCCTCGATAGATACAGGGTCTCGAGAGACCCAGTACTTC. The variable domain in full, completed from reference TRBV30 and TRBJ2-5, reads SQTIHQWPATLVQPVGSPLSLECTVEGTSNPNLYWYRQAAGRGLQLLFYSVGIGQISSEVPQNLSASRPQDRQFILSSKKLLLSDSGFYLCASIDTGSRETQYFGPGTRLLVL.

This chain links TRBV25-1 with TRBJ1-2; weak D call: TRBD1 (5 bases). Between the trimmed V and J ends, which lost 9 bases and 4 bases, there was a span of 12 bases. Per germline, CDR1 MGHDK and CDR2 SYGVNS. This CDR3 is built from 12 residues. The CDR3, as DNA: TGTGCCAGTTCGGGAGGGGCCTATGGCTACACCTTC. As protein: CASSGGAYGYTF.

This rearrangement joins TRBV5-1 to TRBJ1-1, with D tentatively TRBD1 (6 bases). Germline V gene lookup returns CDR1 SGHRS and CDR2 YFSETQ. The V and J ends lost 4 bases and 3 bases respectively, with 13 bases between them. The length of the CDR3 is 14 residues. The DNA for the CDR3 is TGCGCCAGCAGCCCGGGAGGGGGATACACTGAAGCTTTCTTT. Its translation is CASSPGGGYTEAFF.

CDR3 protein: CASSLEQDMWNTGELFF. Here the CDR3 DNA reads TGTGCCAGCAGCTTAGAGCAGGACATGTGGAACACCGGGGAGCTGTTTTTT. The chain joins TRBV7-6 to TRBJ2-2; TRBD1 might be the D (5 bases). The length of the CDR3 is 17 residues. Trimming stripped 1 base from V and 1 base from J, with 13 bases between. Germline V gene sequence: CDR1 SGHVS, CDR2 FNYEAQ.

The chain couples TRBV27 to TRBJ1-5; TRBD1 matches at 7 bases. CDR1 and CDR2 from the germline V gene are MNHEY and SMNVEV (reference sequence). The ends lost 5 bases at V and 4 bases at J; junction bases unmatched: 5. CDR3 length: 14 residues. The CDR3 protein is CASSQTGTNQPQHF. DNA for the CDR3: TGTGCCAGCAGTCAGACAGGGACGAATCAGCCCCAGCATTTT.

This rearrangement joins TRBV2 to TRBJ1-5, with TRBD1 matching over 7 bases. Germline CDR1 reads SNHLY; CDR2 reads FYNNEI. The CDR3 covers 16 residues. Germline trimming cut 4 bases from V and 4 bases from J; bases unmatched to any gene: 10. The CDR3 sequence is CASSARWAGGNQPQHF. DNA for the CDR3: TGTGCCAGCAGTGCGCGTTGGGCAGGGGGAAATCAGCCCCAGCATTTT.

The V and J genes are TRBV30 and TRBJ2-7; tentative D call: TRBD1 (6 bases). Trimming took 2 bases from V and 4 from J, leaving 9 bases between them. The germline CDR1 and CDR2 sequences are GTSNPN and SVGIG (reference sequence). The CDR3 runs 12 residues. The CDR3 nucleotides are TGTGCCTGGAGTACAGGGCTTTACGAGCAGTACTTC. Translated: CAWSTGLYEQYF.

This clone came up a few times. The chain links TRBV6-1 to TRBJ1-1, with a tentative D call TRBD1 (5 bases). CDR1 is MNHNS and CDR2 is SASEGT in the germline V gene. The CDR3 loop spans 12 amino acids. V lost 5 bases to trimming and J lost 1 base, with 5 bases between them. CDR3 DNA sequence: TGTGCCAGCAGTCAGGGGAACACTGAAGCTTTCTTT. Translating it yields CASSQGNTEAFF.